This passage covers 8 T cell receptor beta chains from one sample sequenced in a study of blood T cell repertoires in COVID-19. TCRdb keeps only in-frame clones here, not all; method: immunoSEQ multiplex PCR. The data contain under 100,000 clones, around four fifths of them singletons. Sequencing used peripheral blood. Receptors were obtained from a woman aged 65 to 85 with active or convalescent COVID-19.

The chain has TRBV7-2 and TRBJ1-4; 11 bases agree with TRBD1. CDR1 SGHTA and CDR2 FQGNSA come from the germline V gene. The CDR3 is 16 residues long. V gave up 0 bases and J gave up 5 bases; unmatched junction bases: 2. CDR3 loop: CASSLAGTGGNEKLFF. Here the CDR3 DNA reads TGTGCCAGCAGCTTAGCTGGGACAGGGGGGAATGAAAAACTGTTTTTT.

This sequence joins TRBV5-1 and TRBJ1-2; D possibly corresponds to TRBD1 (6 bases). With 3 bases removed from V and 5 bases from J, the gap between germline ends came to 17 bases. This CDR3 spans 15 amino acids. The germline V gene has CDR1 SGHRS and CDR2 YFSETQ. CDR3 nucleotide sequence: TGCGCCAGCAGCTCGGGCAGGGGAATAGAGTATGGCTACACCTTC. As protein: CASSSGRGIEYGYTF.

This clone occurred a few times. This chain joins TRBV3-1 (or the pseudogene TRBV3-2) and TRBJ1-4, with D uncertain. Per germline, CDR1 LGHDT and CDR2 YNNKEL (reference sequence). Deletions cut 1 base from V and 3 bases from J, with 6 bases between. CDR3 length: 14 residues. The CDR3 protein is CASSQVGSNEKLFF. The CDR3 coding sequence is TGTGCCAGCAGCCAAGTGGGCTCTAATGAAAAACTGTTTTTT.

J is TRBJ2-3 and V is TRBV27, with 10 bases aligning to TRBD1. With V trimmed by 8 bases and J by 0 bases, 5 bases remained unmatched. The CDR3 totals 15 residues. Germline values: CDR1 MNHEY, CDR2 SMNVEV (reference sequence). CDR3 sequence: CASGGQGISTDTQYF. DNA of the CDR3: TGTGCCAGCGGGGGACAGGGGATCAGCACAGATACGCAGTATTTT.

The chain has TRBV6-5 and TRBJ2-1, with TRBD2 matching over 9 bases. V trimming: 4 bases; J trimming: 4 bases; junction bases outside the gene matches: 8. Germline CDR1 MNHEY, CDR2 SVGAGI. CDR3 length: 16 residues. CDR3 sequence reads: CASSFSSGTSYNEQFF. The CDR3 bases are TGTGCCAGCAGTTTCTCTAGCGGGACCTCTTACAATGAGCAGTTCTTC.

The chain's CDR3 is CASSPLGGGMRNTEAFF. CDR3 DNA: TGTGCCAGCTCACCACTAGGAGGGGGCATGAGGAACACTGAAGCTTTCTTT. The chain joins TRBV18 to TRBJ1-1, with 7 bases fitting TRBD1. This CDR3 region has 17 residues. V was clipped by 1 base and J by 1 base; unmatched bases: 9. Germline CDR1 reads KGHSH; CDR2 reads LQKENI.

This rearrangement joins TRBV7-9 to TRBJ1-1; TRBD1 aligns across 10 bases. This CDR3 region has 14 residues. V lost 6 bases, J lost 6 bases, and 7 bases stayed unmatched. Per the germline V gene, CDR1 is SEHNR and CDR2 is FQNEAQ (reference sequence). For the CDR3, the DNA is TGTGCCAGCAGGTCGGGACAGGGGTTACCTGAAGCTTTCTTT. It translates to CASRSGQGLPEAFF.

The chain uses TRBV2 and TRBJ1-1; D possibly corresponds to TRBD1 (6 bases). V was clipped by 7 bases and J by 1 base, with 13 bases between them. Germline V gene data show CDR1 as SNHLY and CDR2 as FYNNEI. The CDR3 is 14 residues long. CDR3 coding DNA: TGTGCCAGCACATCGAGCAGGGGGAACACTGAAGCTTTCTTT. Its translation is CASTSSRGNTEAFF.